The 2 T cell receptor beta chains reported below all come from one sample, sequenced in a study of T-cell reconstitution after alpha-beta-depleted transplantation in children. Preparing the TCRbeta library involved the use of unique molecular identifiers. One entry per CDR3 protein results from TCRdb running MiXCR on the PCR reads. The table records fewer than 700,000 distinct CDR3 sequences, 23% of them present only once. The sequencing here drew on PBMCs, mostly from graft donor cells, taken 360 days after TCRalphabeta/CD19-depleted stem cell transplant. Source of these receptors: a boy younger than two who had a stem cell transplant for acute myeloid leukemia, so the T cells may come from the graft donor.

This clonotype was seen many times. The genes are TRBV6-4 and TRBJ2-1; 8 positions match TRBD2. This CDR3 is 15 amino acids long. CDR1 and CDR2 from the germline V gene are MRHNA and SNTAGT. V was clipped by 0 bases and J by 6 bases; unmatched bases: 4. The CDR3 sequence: CASSDSGGAGNEQFF. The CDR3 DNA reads TGTGCCAGCAGTGACTCCGGGGGGGCCGGCAATGAGCAGTTCTTC.

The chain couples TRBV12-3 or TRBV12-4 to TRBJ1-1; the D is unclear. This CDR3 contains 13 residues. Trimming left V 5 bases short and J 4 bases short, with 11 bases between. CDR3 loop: CASSPSLGTEAFF. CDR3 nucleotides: TGTGCCAGCAGTCCGAGTCTGGGCACTGAAGCTTTCTTT.